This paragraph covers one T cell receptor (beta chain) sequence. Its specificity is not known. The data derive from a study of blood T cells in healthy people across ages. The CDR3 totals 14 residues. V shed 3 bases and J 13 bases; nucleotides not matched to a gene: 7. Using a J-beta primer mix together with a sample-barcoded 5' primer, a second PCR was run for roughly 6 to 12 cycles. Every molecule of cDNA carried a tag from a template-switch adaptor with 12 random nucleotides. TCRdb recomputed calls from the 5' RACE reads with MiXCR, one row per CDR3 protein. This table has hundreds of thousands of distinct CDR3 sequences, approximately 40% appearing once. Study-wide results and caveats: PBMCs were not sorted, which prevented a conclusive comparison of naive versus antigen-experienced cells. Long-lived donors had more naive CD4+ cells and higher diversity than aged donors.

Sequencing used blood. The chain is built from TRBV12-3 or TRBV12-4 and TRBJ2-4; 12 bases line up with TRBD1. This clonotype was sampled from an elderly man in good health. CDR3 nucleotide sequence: TGTGCCAGCAGTTTGAGGGACAGGGGGCGTGAGCAGTACTTC. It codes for CASSLRDRGREQYF.